The present TCR beta chain was sequenced within a study of vaccination and CD4 T cells after COVID-19. Study summary: Samples were taken after vaccination, a median of around 78 days after dose two, with a range of 14 to 241.

Unmatched junction bases numbered 10, after V lost 5 bases and J lost 1 base. This CDR3 is built from 16 residues. CDR1 is SGHAT and CDR2 is FQDESV in the germline V gene (reference sequence). Described treatment: roughly 10-day PBMC culture with coronavirus spike peptide pools or control peptides (ViraFEST assay). According to the study, CD4+ T cells from the unexposed donor were gathered ahead of the COVID-19 pandemic (2011-2018). From unexposed donors, CD4+ T cells were probed, cells permitting, with SARS-CoV-2 S/N and four cold-coronavirus spikes. With the Oncomine TCR Beta short-read assay, DNA from cultured CD4+ T cells was sequenced. TCRdb redid the calling of the PCR reads with MiXCR, one entry per CDR3 protein. The table has 6,500 to 9,000 distinct CDR3 sequences, more than 35% seen once. This clonotype appeared once. The target antigen is unknown.

This TCR came from a human donor in good health. This sequence joins TRBV11-1 and TRBJ1-1; TRBD1 agrees at 7 bases. Sequencing was carried out using CD4+ T cells from blood, cultured in vitro. The CDR3 DNA is TGTGCCAGCAGCCACGGGACAGTACTAACGAACACTGAAGCTTTCTTT. Translating it yields CASSHGTVLTNTEAFF.